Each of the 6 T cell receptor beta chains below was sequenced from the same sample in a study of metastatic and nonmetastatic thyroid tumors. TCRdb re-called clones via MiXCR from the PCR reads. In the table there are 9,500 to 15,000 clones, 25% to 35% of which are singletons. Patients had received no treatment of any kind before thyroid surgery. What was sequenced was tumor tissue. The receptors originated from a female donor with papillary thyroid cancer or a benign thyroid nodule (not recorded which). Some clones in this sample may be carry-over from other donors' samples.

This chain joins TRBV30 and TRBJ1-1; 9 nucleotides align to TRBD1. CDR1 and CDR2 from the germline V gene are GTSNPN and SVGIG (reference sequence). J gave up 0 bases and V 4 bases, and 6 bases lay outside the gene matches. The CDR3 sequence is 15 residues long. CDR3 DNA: TGTGCCTGGATAGGGACAGGGCGTATGAACACTGAAGCTTTCTTT. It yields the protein CAWIGTGRMNTEAFF.

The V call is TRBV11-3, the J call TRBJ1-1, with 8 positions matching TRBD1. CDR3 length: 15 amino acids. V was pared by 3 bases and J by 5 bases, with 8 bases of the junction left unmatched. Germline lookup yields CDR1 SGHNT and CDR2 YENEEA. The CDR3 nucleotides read TGTGCCAGCAGCTTTTCCGGGACAGGAGGGACTGAAGCTTTCTTT. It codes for CASSFSGTGGTEAFF.

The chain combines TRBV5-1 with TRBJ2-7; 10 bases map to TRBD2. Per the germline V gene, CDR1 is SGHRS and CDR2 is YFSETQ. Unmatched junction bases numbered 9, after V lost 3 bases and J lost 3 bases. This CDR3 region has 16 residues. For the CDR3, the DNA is TGCGCCAGCAGCTGGACTCTAGCGGGAGAGGGCTACGAGCAGTACTTC. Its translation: CASSWTLAGEGYEQYF.

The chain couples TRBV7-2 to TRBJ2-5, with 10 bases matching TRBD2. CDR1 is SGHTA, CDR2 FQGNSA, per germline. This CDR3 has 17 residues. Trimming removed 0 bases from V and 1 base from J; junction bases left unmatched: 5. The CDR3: CASSLAVAGGLQETQYF. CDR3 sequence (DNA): TGTGCCAGCAGCTTAGCGGTAGCGGGAGGCCTCCAAGAGACCCAGTACTTC.

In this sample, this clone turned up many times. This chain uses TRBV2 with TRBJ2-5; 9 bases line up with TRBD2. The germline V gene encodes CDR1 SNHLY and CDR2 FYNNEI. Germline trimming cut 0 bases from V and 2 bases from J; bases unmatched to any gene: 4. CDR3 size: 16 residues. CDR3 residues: CASSEASGRMQETQYF. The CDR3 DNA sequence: TGTGCCAGCAGTGAAGCCAGCGGGAGGATGCAAGAGACCCAGTACTTC.

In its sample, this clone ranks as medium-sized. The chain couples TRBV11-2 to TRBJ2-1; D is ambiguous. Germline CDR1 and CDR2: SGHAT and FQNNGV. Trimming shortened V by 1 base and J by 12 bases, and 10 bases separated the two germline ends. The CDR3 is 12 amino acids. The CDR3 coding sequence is TGTGCCAGCAGCTTAGGTGGGATCGGGCAGTTCTTC. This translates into CASSLGGIGQFF.